Below, 27 T cell receptor beta chains from the same sample are listed, as sequenced in a study of T cells after yellow fever vaccination. TCRdb analysed the 5' RACE reads with MiXCR anew, one entry per CDR3 protein. The table lists a few hundred thousand distinct CDR3 sequences, 17% of them singletons, with around a sixth in the top ten. Sequencing was performed on PBMCs, taken about 5 days after the first yellow fever vaccination. Receptors were obtained from a man between 18 and 35 years old who received the YFV17D yellow fever vaccine.

The V and J genes are TRBV20-1 and TRBJ2-3; 7 positions match TRBD2. V trimming: 6 bases; J trimming: 2 bases; junction bases outside the gene matches: 8. The CDR3 length is 14 residues. Germline lookup yields CDR1 DFQATT and CDR2 SNEGSKA (reference sequence). This chain's CDR3 is CSAIGTTYTDTQYF. The CDR3 nucleotides are TGCAGTGCCATCGGGACTACTTACACAGATACGCAGTATTTT.

Concerning this clonotype itself: This may come from a read error, since a much larger clone is one base off. The genes are TRBV12-3 or TRBV12-4 and TRBJ1-6, with TRBD1 matching 7 bases. The CDR3 length is 14 residues. Trimming took 6 bases from V and 6 from J; bases not matched to a gene: 5. CDR3 nucleotides: TGTGCCAGCAGCTCCGGACAGGTTAATTCACCCCTCCACTTT. It specifies CASSSGQVNSPLHF.

The chain joins TRBV9 to TRBJ2-3, with 8 nucleotides matching TRBD2. The CDR3 is 17 residues long. Germline V CDR1 and CDR2: SGDLS, YYNGEE. J lost 0 bases, V lost 3 bases, and 9 bases had no gene match. CDR3 bases: TGTGCCAGCAGCGGTACGGGGACTAGAAAGAGCACAGATACGCAGTATTTT. It codes for CASSGTGTRKSTDTQYF. The variable domain in full, completed from reference TRBV9 and TRBJ2-3, reads DSGVTQTPKHLITATGQRVTLRCSPRSGDLSVYWYQQSLDQGLQFLIQYYNGEERAKGNILERFSAQQFPDLHSELNLSSLELGDSALYFCASSGTGTRKSTDTQYFGPGTRLTVL.

The rearrangement joins TRBV4-3 to TRBJ2-1; D tentatively fits TRBD1 or TRBD2 (5 bases each). The CDR3 sequence is 16 residues long. Germline-derived CDR1 and CDR2 are LGHNA and YSLEER. Trimming shortened V by 1 base and J by 3 bases, and 13 bases separated the two germline ends. The CDR3 protein is CASSQGGGLDYNEQFF. CDR3 bases: TGCGCCAGCAGCCAAGGGGGCGGGTTGGACTACAATGAGCAGTTCTTC.

This clonotype was seen more than once but under ten times. The genes are TRBV25-1 and TRBJ2-1, with TRBD2 matching 7 bases. V was pared by 11 bases and J by 10 bases, with 5 bases of the junction left unmatched. Germline CDR1 and CDR2: MGHDK and SYGVNS. This CDR3 spans 10 amino acids. CDR3 region: CASAGREQFF. Here the CDR3 DNA reads TGTGCCTCAGCGGGACGGGAGCAGTTCTTC.

J is TRBJ1-1 and V is TRBV6-1; 7 nucleotides match TRBD1. The V segment lost 6 bases and the J segment 10 bases; nucleotides outside the gene matches: 11. Germline V gene sequence: CDR1 MNHNS, CDR2 SASEGT. The CDR3 has 13 amino acids. This CDR3 is CASSPSSTGRAFF. The CDR3, as DNA: TGTGCCAGCAGCCCATCGTCGACAGGGCGAGCTTTCTTT.

The V and J genes are TRBV6-4 and TRBJ2-1; TRBD1 agrees at 8 bases. The CDR3 extends over 18 amino acids. J lost 1 base, V lost 5 bases, and 13 bases had no gene match. The germline CDR1 and CDR2 sequences are MRHNA and SNTAGT. The chain's CDR3 is CASSFPSTGVFSYNEQFF. The CDR3 region has the DNA TGTGCCAGCAGTTTCCCCTCGACAGGGGTGTTTTCCTACAATGAGCAGTTCTTC.

The chain uses TRBV20-1 and TRBJ2-3; D possibly corresponds to TRBD2 (6 bases). CDR1 is DFQATT and CDR2 is SNEGSKA in the germline V gene (reference sequence). The CDR3 has 12 residues. Deletions cut 5 bases from V and 3 bases from J, with 9 bases between. This chain's CDR3 is CSAVRGTDTQYF. DNA for the CDR3: TGCAGTGCTGTCCGGGGGACAGATACGCAGTATTTT.

This clonotype has a handful of counts. The V gene is TRBV12-3 or TRBV12-4, the J gene TRBJ2-1; D possibly uses TRBD1 or TRBD2 (6 bases each). The CDR3 has 17 amino acids. V shed 5 bases and J shed 0 bases, with 17 bases lying between them. The CDR3 spells CASSPPVGGGSYNEQFF. The CDR3 DNA follows: TGTGCCAGCAGTCCCCCTGTGGGGGGCGGCTCCTACAATGAGCAGTTCTTC.

The CDR3 sequence: CASSLWELPQETQYF. Written as DNA, the CDR3 is TGTGCCAGCAGTTTATGGGAACTGCCACAAGAGACCCAGTACTTC. This rearrangement joins TRBV12-3 or TRBV12-4 to TRBJ2-5; D not resolved. The CDR3 runs 15 residues. V lost 2 bases and J 2 bases, leaving 12 bases between the germline ends.

This clonotype has just a few counts. J is TRBJ1-4 and V is TRBV7-9; TRBD1 might be the D (6 bases). The CDR3 covers 13 residues. V was cut by 6 bases and J by 6 bases, with 11 bases left in between. The germline V gene has CDR1 SEHNR and CDR2 FQNEAQ (reference sequence). The CDR3 nucleotides are TGTGCCAGCAGAAGGGGGTCGGATGAAAAACTGTTTTTT. This sequence encodes CASRRGSDEKLFF.

The chain uses TRBV20-1 and TRBJ1-4; D remains unclear. The germline CDR1 and CDR2 sequences are DFQATT and SNEGSKA (reference sequence). There are 13 residues in the CDR3. The CDR3 DNA follows: TGCAGGGCCTGGGCCTCCCCTAATGAAAAACTGTTTTTT. Translating gives CRAWASPNEKLFF.

V is TRBV20-1 and J is TRBJ1-1, with 8 bases identical to TRBD1. Germline CDR1 is DFQATT and CDR2 is SNEGSKA (reference sequence). Losses at the gene ends were 1 base for V and 7 bases for J; bases not matched to a gene: 8. This CDR3 has 14 residues. The CDR3 spells CSARGTGLPVEAFF. The CDR3 DNA reads as TGCAGTGCTAGAGGGACAGGGCTACCTGTTGAAGCTTTCTTT.

This clonotype appeared many times. This chain links TRBV7-9 with TRBJ2-7; D not resolved. V lost 4 bases and J lost 3, with 7 bases in between. The germline V gene encodes CDR1 SEHNR and CDR2 FQNEAQ (reference sequence). The length of the CDR3 is 12 residues. This CDR3 is CASSSDLYEQYV. For the CDR3, the DNA is TGTGCCAGCAGCTCCGATCTCTACGAGCAGTACGTC.

This clonotype appeared many times. The genes are TRBV5-1 and TRBJ2-1; unclear D gene. V gave up 0 bases and J gave up 8 bases, with 12 bases separating them. The CDR3 extends over 14 amino acids. Germline assignment: CDR1 SGHRS and CDR2 YFSETQ. In DNA, the CDR3 is TGCGCCAGCAGCTTGGACCCCCCTGCCTATGAGCAGTTCTTC. It translates to CASSLDPPAYEQFF.

This clonotype appeared many times. The chain is built from TRBV6-5 and TRBJ1-2; no clear D gene. Germline CDR1 reads MNHEY; CDR2 reads SVGAGI. Between the trimmed V and J ends, which lost 4 bases and 4 bases, there was a span of 16 bases. The CDR3 loop spans 15 amino acids. CDR3: CASSSGGGRGYGYTF. DNA for the CDR3: TGTGCCAGCAGTTCCGGCGGAGGGCGAGGCTATGGCTACACCTTC.

This clonotype was picked up a small number of times. The rearrangement links TRBV7-2 to TRBJ2-3; TRBD2 is a possible D gene (7 bases). Trimming left V 1 base short and J 2 bases short, with 13 bases between. The CDR3 sequence is 16 residues long. Germline CDR1 is SGHTA and CDR2 is FQGNSA. The DNA of the CDR3 is TGTGCCAGCAGCTTAGTGGGGGGGCCTTACACAGATACGCAGTATTTT. Encoded protein: CASSLVGGPYTDTQYF.

This clonotype was detected a few times. The V gene is TRBV20-1, the J gene TRBJ1-5; D ambiguous. V lost 2 bases to trimming and J lost 0 bases, with 11 bases between them. Germline lookup yields CDR1 DFQATT and CDR2 SNEGSKA (reference sequence). CDR3 length: 15 residues. CDR3 in DNA: TGCAGTGCTAGACAGGCGGAATATAGCAATCAGCCCCAGCATTTT. This codes for CSARQAEYSNQPQHF.

The J gene is TRBJ2-5, the V gene TRBV12-5; D is perhaps TRBD1 (5 bases). Germline values: CDR1 LGHNT, CDR2 FRNRAP. V was shortened by 0 bases and J by 6 bases, with 8 bases between the two germline ends. The CDR3 totals 13 residues. CDR3 sequence: CASGLVGAKTQYF. The CDR3 DNA follows: TGTGCTAGTGGTTTGGTAGGGGCGAAGACCCAGTACTTC.

This clonotype was counted ten times or more. This chain uses TRBV28 with TRBJ1-1; D may be TRBD1 (6 bases). Germline V CDR1 and CDR2: MDHEN, SYDVKM. CDR3 length equals 14 residues. V lost 1 base, J lost 6 bases, and 12 bases lay in between. The CDR3 here is CASSLSTGWAEAFF. The DNA of the CDR3 is TGTGCCAGCAGTTTATCAACAGGGTGGGCTGAAGCTTTCTTT.

The V call is TRBV7-2, the J call TRBJ1-1, with a tentative D call TRBD1 (5 bases). With 0 bases removed from V and 7 bases from J, the gap between germline ends came to 15 bases. Per the germline V gene, CDR1 is SGHTA and CDR2 is FQGNSA. The CDR3 sequence is 15 residues long. The CDR3 spells CASSLALGRSSEAFF. CDR3 DNA sequence: TGTGCCAGCAGCTTAGCCCTGGGACGGTCGAGTGAAGCTTTCTTT.

CDR3 amino acids: CASSVAVTSGNNEQFF. Here the CDR3 DNA reads TGTGCCAGCAGCGTAGCTGTCACTAGCGGAAACAATGAGCAGTTCTTC. The chain has TRBV9 and TRBJ2-1, with 8 bases identical to TRBD2. The CDR3 consists of 16 residues. From germline, CDR1 is SGDLS and CDR2 YYNGEE. V was pared by 0 bases and J by 5 bases, with 7 bases of the junction left unmatched.

The V gene is TRBV12-3 or TRBV12-4, the J gene TRBJ2-1; 7 bases align to TRBD2. V shed 2 bases, J shed 7 bases, and the junction held 11 bases outside the gene matches. The CDR3 runs to 16 residues. CDR3 in DNA: TGTGCCAGCAGTTTATGGGGGGGGTCCCTTGGTAATGAGCAGTTCTTC. Translation: CASSLWGGSLGNEQFF.

This clonotype was detected only a few times. J is TRBJ2-4 and V is TRBV5-1, with D perhaps TRBD1 (6 bases). The length of the CDR3 is 18 residues. Trimming pared 0 bases from V and 0 bases from J, leaving 16 bases between. CDR1 is SGHRS and CDR2 is YFSETQ in the germline V gene. Here the CDR3 DNA reads TGCGCCAGCAGCTTGGAGTGGGCGGACAGCCTAGCCAAAAACATTCAGTACTTC. Protein product: CASSLEWADSLAKNIQYF.

Only a few counts were recorded for this clonotype. This rearrangement joins TRBV5-1 to TRBJ1-2; the D gene is possibly TRBD1 (6 bases). The CDR3 sequence is 14 residues long. The germline V gene encodes CDR1 SGHRS and CDR2 YFSETQ. With 4 bases removed from V and 5 bases from J, the gap between germline ends came to 15 bases. The CDR3, as DNA: TGCGCCAGCAGCCCCACAGGGCCTGGGTATGGCTACACCTTC. It specifies CASSPTGPGYGYTF.

This clonotype was observed a few times. The chain employs TRBV7-9 and TRBJ2-3; D gene ambiguous. The CDR3 length is 15 residues. V lost 5 bases and J lost 1, with 13 bases in between. Germline loops: CDR1 SEHNR, CDR2 FQNEAQ (reference sequence). CDR3 DNA sequence: TGTGCCAGCAGCCGTACACTGGGTGGCACAGATACGCAGTATTTT. Its translation is CASSRTLGGTDTQYF. The whole variable domain, filled in from reference TRBV7-9 and TRBJ2-3, reads DTGVSQNPRHKITKRGQNVTFRCDPISEHNRLYWYRQTLGQGPEFLTYFQNEAQLEKSRLLSDRFSAERPKGSFSTLEIQRTEQGDSAMYLCASSRTLGGTDTQYFGPGTRLTVL.

This clonotype has more than one count but fewer than ten. V usage is TRBV6-2 or TRBV6-3 and J usage is TRBJ2-7; tentative D call: TRBD2 (5 bases). This CDR3 is 14 amino acids long. Germline CDR1 reads MNHEY; CDR2 reads SVGEGT. Trimming shortened V by 2 bases and J by 6 bases, and 14 bases separated the two germline ends. The CDR3: CASSYGLSATEQYV. The DNA of the CDR3 is TGTGCCAGCAGTTACGGACTCTCCGCCACCGAGCAGTACGTC.